This TCR beta chain is drawn from a study of blood T cell repertoires in COVID-19. Across the study: Samples taken during acute and convalescent COVID-19 were collected in the United States, Italy and Spain. T cells, B-cell-depleted T cells, or PBMCs provided the cDNA or gDNA that served as material.

Per the authors' pipeline: Reference gene primers were amplified, and this amplification served to estimate nucleated cell counts. Data came from immunoSEQ multiplex PCR; TCRdb stores just in-frame clones and leaves some out. Clone size and V and J calls were adopted from that table, with D and trimming inferred from the DNA. The table records under 65,000 clones, 65% to 90% of them present only once. The CDR3 is 15 residues long. CDR1 and CDR2 (germline): LGHNT, FRNRAP. Trimming removed 6 bases at V and 3 bases at J, with 15 bases between. This clonotype was sampled from a man in his 60s with acute or convalescent COVID-19. The chain uses TRBV12-5 and TRBJ1-3; perhaps TRBD1 as D (6 bases). Sequencing was performed on peripheral blood. The DNA of the CDR3 is TGTGCTAGTGGCCCCCCAGGGGCGTTTGGAAACACCATATATTTT. It encodes CASGPPGAFGNTIYF.